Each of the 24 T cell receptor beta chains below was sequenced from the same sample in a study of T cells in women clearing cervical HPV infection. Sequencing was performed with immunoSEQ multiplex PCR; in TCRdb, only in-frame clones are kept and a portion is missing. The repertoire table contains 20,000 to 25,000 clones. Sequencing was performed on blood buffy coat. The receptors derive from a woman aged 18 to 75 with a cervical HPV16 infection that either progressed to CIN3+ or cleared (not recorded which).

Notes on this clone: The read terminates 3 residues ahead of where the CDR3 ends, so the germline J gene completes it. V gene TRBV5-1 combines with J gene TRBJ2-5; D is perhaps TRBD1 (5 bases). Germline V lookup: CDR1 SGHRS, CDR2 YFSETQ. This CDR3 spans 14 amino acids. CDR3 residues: CASSLEWGTDTQYF. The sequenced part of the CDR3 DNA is TGCGCCAGCAGCTTGGAATGGGGCACAGATACC.

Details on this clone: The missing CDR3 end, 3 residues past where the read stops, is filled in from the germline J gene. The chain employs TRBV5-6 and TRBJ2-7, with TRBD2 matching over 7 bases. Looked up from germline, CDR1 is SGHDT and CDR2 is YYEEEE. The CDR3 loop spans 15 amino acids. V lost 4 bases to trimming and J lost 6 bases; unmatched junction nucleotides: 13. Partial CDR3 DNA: TGTGCCAGCAGCCGACTTACTAGCGACAACTTCGAG. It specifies CASSRLTSDNFE. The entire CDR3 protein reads CASSRLTSDNFEQYF.

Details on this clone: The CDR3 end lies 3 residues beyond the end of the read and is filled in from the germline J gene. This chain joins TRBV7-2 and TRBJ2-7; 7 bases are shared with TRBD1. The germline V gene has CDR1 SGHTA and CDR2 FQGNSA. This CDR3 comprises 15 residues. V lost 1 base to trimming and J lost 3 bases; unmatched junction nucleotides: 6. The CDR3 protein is CASSLVRGQNYEQYF. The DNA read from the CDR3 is TGTGCCAGCAGCTTAGTTCGGGGACAGAACTACGAG.

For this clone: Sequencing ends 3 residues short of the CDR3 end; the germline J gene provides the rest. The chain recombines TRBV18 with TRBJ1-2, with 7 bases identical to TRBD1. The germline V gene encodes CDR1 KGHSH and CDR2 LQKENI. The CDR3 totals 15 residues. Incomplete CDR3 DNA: TGTGCCAGCTCACCAACCCAGGACAGGACGGGGGGC. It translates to CASSPTQDRTGG. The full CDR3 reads CASSPTQDRTGGYTF.

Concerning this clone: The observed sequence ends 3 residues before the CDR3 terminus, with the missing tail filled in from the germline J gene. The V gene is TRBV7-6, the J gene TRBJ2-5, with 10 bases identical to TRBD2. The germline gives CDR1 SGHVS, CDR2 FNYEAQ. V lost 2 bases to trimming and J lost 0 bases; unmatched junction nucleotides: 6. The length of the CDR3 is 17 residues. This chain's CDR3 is CASSLNSGGPYQETQYF. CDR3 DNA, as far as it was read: TGTGCCAGCAGCTTAAATAGCGGGGGGCCCTACCAAGAGACC.

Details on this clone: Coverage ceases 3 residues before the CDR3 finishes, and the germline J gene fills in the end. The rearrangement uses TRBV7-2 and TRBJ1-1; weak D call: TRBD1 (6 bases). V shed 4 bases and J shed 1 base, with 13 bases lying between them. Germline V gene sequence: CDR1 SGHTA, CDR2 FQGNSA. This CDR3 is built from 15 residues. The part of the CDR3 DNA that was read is TGTGCCAGCAGCTCCTCCGGGACAACGAACACTGAA. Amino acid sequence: CASSSSGTTNTE. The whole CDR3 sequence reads CASSSSGTTNTEAFF.

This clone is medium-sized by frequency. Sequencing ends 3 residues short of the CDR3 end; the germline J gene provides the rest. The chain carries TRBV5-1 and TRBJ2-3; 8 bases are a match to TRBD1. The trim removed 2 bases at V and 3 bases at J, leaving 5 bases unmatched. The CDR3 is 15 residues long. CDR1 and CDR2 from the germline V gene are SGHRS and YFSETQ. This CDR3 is CASSLDRGITDTQYF. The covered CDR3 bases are TGCGCCAGCAGCTTAGACAGGGGAATAACAGATACG.

The CDR3 region is CASSLQEGSQYF. The CDR3 DNA, read in part, is TGTGCCAGCAGCTTACAGGAGGGGTCG. V gene TRBV7-3 combines with J gene TRBJ2-3; tentatively, D is TRBD2 (6 bases). The DNA ends 3 residues before the CDR3 does, and the rest of the CDR3 is filled in from the germline J gene. Germline V lookup: CDR1 SGHTA, CDR2 FQGTGA. The CDR3 runs 12 residues. The full variable domain, in which reference TRBV7-3 and TRBJ2-3 provide the parts outside the CDR3, is GAGVSQTPSNKVTEKGKYVELRCDPISGHTALYWYRQSLGQGPEFLIYFQGTGAADDSGLPNDRFFAVRPEGSVSTLKIQRTERGDSAVYLCASSLQEGSQYFGPGTRLTVL.

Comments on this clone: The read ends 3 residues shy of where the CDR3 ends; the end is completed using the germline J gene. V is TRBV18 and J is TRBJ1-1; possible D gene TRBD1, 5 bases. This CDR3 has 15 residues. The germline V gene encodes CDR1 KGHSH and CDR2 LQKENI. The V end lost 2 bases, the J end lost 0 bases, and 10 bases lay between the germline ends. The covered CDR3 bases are TGTGCCAGCTCACCAGCGAGGGGCATGAACACTGAA. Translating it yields CASSPARGMNTE. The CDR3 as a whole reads CASSPARGMNTEAFF.

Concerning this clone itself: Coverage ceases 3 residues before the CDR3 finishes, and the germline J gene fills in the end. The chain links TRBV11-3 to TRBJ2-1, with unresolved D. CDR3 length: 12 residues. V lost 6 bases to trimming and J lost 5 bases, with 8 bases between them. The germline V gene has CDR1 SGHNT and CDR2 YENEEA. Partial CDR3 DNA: TGTGCCAGCAGTTATAACAACAATGAG. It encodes CASSYNNNE. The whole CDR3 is CASSYNNNEQFF.

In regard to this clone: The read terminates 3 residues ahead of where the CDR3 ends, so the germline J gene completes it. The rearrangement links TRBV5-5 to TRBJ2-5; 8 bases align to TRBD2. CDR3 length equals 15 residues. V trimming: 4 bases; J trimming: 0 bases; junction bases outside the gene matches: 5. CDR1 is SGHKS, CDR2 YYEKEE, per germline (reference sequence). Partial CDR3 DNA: TGTGCCAGCAGCGACCCGGGGGGGTACCAAGAGACC. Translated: CASSDPGGYQET. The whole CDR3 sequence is CASSDPGGYQETQYF.

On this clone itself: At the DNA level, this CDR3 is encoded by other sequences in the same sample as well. CDR3 DNA, as far as it was read: TGTGCCAGCACCCTCCCGACAGGAGCTGGAAACACC. This gives the protein CASTLPTGAGNT. The CDR3 as a whole reads CASTLPTGAGNTIYF. The chain uses TRBV6-2 or TRBV6-3 and TRBJ1-3, with TRBD1 as a possible D gene (6 bases). The CDR3 end falls 3 residues outside the read, so it is completed with the germline J gene. Germline V gives CDR1 MNHEY, CDR2 SVGEGT. The ends were cut back, 7 bases at V and 2 bases at J, with 15 bases in the middle. This CDR3 comprises 15 residues.

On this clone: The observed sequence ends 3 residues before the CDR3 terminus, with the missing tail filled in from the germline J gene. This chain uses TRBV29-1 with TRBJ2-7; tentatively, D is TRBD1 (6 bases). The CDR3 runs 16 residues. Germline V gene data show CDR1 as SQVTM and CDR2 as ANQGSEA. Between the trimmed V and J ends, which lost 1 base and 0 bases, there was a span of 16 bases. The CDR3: CSVEGELQGNSYEQYF. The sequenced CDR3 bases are TGCAGCGTTGAAGGGGAATTACAGGGCAACTCCTACGAG.

The CDR3 here is CATKRLAGYNEQFF. Incomplete CDR3 DNA: TGTGCCACCAAGCGACTAGCGGGGTACAATGAG. The chain recombines TRBV19 with TRBJ2-1; 11 nucleotides line up with TRBD2. Read data end 3 residues before the CDR3 end; the end is taken from the germline J gene. Germline loops: CDR1 LNHDA, CDR2 SQIVND (reference sequence). This CDR3 region has 14 residues. Trimming cost V 10 bases and J 4 bases; bases outside gene matches: 6.

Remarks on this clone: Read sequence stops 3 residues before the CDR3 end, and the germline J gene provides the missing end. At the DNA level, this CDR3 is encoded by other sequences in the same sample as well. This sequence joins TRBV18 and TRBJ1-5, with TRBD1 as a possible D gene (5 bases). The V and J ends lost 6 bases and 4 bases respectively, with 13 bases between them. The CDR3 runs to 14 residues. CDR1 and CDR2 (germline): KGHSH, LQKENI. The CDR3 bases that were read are TGTGCCAGCTCCCCGGGGGGGGGTAATCAGCCC. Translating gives CASSPGGGNQP. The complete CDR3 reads CASSPGGGNQPQHF.

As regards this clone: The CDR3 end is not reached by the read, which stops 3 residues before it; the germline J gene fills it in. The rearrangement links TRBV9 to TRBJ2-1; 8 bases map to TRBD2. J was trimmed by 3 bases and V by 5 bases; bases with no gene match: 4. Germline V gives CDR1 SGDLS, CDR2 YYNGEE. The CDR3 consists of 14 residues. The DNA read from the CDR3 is TGTGCCAGCAGTCCTGGGACTAGCTACAATGAG. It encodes CASSPGTSYNE. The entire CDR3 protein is CASSPGTSYNEQFF.

The sequenced CDR3 bases are TGTGCCAGTAGTATAGACAAAACGACAGGGTATGGTGTTTCACCC. This codes for CASSIDKTTGYGVSP. Given in full, the CDR3 is CASSIDKTTGYGVSPLHF. The chain employs TRBV19 and TRBJ1-6, with TRBD1 matching over 7 bases. The observed sequence ends 3 residues before the CDR3 terminus, with the missing tail filled in from the germline J gene. This CDR3 has 18 residues. Germline lookup yields CDR1 LNHDA and CDR2 SQIVND (reference sequence). The ends lost 0 bases at V and 9 bases at J; junction bases unmatched: 14. Full variable domain (missing parts from reference TRBV19 and TRBJ1-6): DGGITQSPKYLFRKEGQNVTLSCEQNLNHDAMYWYRQDPGQGLRLIYYSQIVNDFQKGDIAEGYSVSREKKESFPLTVTSAQKNPTAFYLCASSIDKTTGYGVSPLHFGNGTRLTVT.

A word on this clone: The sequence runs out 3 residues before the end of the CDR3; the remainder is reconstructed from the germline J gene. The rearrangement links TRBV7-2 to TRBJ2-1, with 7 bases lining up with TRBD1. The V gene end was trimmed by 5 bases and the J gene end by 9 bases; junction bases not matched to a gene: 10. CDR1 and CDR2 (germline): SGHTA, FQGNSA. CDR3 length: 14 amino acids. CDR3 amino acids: CASSSRQGLGEQFF. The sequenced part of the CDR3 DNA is TGTGCCAGCAGCAGCCGACAGGGTTTAGGTGAG.

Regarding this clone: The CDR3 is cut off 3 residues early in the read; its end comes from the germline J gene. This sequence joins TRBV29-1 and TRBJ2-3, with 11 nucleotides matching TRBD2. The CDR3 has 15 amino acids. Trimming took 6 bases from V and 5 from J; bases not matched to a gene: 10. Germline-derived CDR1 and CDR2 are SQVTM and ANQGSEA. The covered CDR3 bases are TGCAGCGTGGATGGACTAGCGGGTTGGGGAGATACG. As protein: CSVDGLAGWGDT. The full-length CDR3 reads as CSVDGLAGWGDTQYF.

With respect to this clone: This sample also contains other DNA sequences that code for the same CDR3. CDR3 bases read: TGTGCCAGTAGTCCTACAGGGGAGGTGGAG. Amino acids: CASSPTGEVE. The complete CDR3 protein is CASSPTGEVEAFF. V gene TRBV19 combines with J gene TRBJ1-1; 7 bases are a match to TRBD1. The read ends 3 residues before the CDR3 terminus; that terminus is restored from the germline J gene. From germline, CDR1 is LNHDA and CDR2 SQIVND (reference sequence). CDR3 length: 13 residues.

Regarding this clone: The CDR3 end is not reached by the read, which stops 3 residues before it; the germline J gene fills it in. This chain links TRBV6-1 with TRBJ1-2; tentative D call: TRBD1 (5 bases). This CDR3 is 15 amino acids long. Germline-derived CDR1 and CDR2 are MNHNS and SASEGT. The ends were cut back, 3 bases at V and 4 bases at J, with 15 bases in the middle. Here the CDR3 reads CASSEIQGKGYGYTF. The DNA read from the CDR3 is TGTGCCAGCAGTGAGATTCAGGGAAAGGGCTATGGC.

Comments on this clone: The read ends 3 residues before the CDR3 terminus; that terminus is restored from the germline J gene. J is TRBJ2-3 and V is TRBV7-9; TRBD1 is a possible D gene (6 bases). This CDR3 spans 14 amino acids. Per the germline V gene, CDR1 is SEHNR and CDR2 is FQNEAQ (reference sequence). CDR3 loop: CASSPRDINQPQYF. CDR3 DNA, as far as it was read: TGTGCCAGCAGCCCCCGGGACATCAATCAGCCG.

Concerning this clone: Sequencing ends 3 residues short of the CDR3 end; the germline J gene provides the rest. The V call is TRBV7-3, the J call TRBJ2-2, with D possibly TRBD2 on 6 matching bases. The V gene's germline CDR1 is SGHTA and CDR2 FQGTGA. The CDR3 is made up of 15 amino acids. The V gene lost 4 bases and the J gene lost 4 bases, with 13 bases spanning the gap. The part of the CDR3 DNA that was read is TGTGCCAGCAGCTCCTCCCCCGGGGGCACCGGGGAG. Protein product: CASSSSPGGTGE. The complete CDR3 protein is CASSSSPGGTGELFF.

The CDR3 loop reads CASSPRGTRAKRGEKLFF. CDR3 DNA, as far as it was read: TGTGCCAGCAGTCCCAGGGGGACGAGGGCGAAGAGGGGGGAAAAA. The chain uses TRBV6-8 and TRBJ1-4; TRBD1 matches at 7 bases. The read comes to an end 3 residues before the CDR3 does, leaving the germline J gene to fill in the end. Germline V gene data show CDR1 as MNHGY and CDR2 as SAAAGT. The trim removed 5 bases at V and 8 bases at J, leaving 20 bases unmatched. This CDR3 is 18 amino acids long.